The entry below gives a single TCR beta chain sequence along with its context. Its antigen is as yet unknown. PCR primers comprised 60 Vbeta and 13 Jbeta primers. The method was immunoSEQ multiplex PCR; TCRdb's version includes in-frame clones alone and lacks a portion of them. This sample contains approximately 71,000 clones. The entry originates in a study of cytomegalovirus exposure and HLA in healthy donors. Notes on the study in general: Reported results showed that the classifier diagnosed cytomegalovirus status with high specificity and sensitivity. Researchers reported in a later analysis that a missense DCLRE1C variant was tied to TCR beta V- and J-gene trimming. Among the most significant clusters, several appeared linked to common viral pathogens in a later analysis.

Healthy people donating bone marrow made up the donors. This CDR3 comprises 13 residues. The V and J ends lost 6 bases and 2 bases respectively, with 8 bases between them. CDR1 and CDR2 from the germline V gene are MDHEN and SYDVKM. Sequencing input: PBMCs. The receptor was isolated from a female donor in good health and CMV-seropositive. The V and J genes are TRBV28 and TRBJ1-5; maybe TRBD1 (6 bases). The CDR3 sequence: CASRGAGNQPQHF. The CDR3 DNA reads TGTGCCAGCAGGGGGGCAGGCAATCAGCCCCAGCATTTT.